The source of this T cell receptor (beta chain) is a study of T cell responses to AZD1222 COVID-19 vaccine. The repertoire was sequenced with immunoSEQ multiplex PCR; TCRdb's copy has only in-frame clones and lacks some. The sample has some 84,000 clones; roughly 85% are singletons. This CDR3 has 15 residues. V was shortened by 0 bases and J by 6 bases, with 15 bases between the two germline ends. From germline, CDR1 is SGDLS and CDR2 YYNGEE. This sequence originates from an adult who received the AZD1222 COVID-19 vaccine. Source: peripheral blood, taken 28 days after the second AZD1222 dose. The V call is TRBV9, the J call TRBJ1-1; TRBD1 is a possible D gene (6 bases). The CDR3, as DNA: TGTGCCAGCAGCGTAGGGCGAGGACAGAGCTCTGAAGCTTTCTTT. Protein product: CASSVGRGQSSEAFF.